A single sample gave rise to the 17 T cell receptor beta chains below, sequenced in a study of blood T cells in healthy people across ages. Alongside a J-beta primer mix, a sample-barcoded 5' primer served in a second PCR lasting roughly 7 to 11 cycles. In TCRdb, the 5' RACE reads were re-called with MiXCR into one record per CDR3 protein. The top ten clones hold 6.7% of a sample with 1.2 million to 1.5 million distinct CDR3 sequences, around 59% of them seen once. Sequencing was done on a sample of blood. Receptors originate from a man between 18 and 29 years old in good health.

The chain uses TRBV20-1 and TRBJ2-1; possibly TRBD1 or TRBD2 for D (7 bases each). Trimming took 4 bases from V and 3 from J, leaving 28 bases between them. Germline values: CDR1 DFQATT, CDR2 SNEGSKA (reference sequence). This CDR3 contains 19 residues. The CDR3 DNA reads TGCAGTGCTACCGCCACAGGGGTTGTTAGTGCTAGCGGCTACAATGAGCAGTTCTTC. Protein: CSATATGVVSASGYNEQFF.

This clonotype was recorded many times. CDR3 nucleotides: TGTGCCAGCAGCATATCTAGCGGGAGGACGGTACACAATGAGCAGTTCTTC. It codes for CASSISSGRTVHNEQFF. The chain employs TRBV7-9 and TRBJ2-1; 11 nucleotides match TRBD2. The CDR3 is made up of 17 amino acids. V was pared by 5 bases and J by 5 bases, with 11 bases of the junction left unmatched. CDR1 and CDR2 (germline): SEHNR, FQNEAQ (reference sequence).

The chain carries TRBV5-1 and TRBJ2-1; D may be TRBD1 (6 bases). Trimming left V 3 bases short and J 0 bases short, with 10 bases between. The germline CDR1 and CDR2 sequences are SGHRS and YFSETQ. This CDR3 region has 15 residues. For the CDR3, the DNA is TGCGCCAGCAGCTCCGGGACAACCTCCTACAATGAGCAGTTCTTC. This codes for CASSSGTTSYNEQFF.

The genes are TRBV6-2 or TRBV6-3 and TRBJ2-1; 11 positions match TRBD1. Germline V gene lookup returns CDR1 MNHEY and CDR2 SVGEGT. There are 16 residues in the CDR3. Germline trimming cut 4 bases from V and 3 bases from J; bases unmatched to any gene: 5. This CDR3 reads CASSSAGTGGYNEQFF. The DNA for the CDR3 is TGTGCCAGCAGTTCCGCCGGGACAGGGGGCTACAATGAGCAGTTCTTC.

The genes are TRBV3-1 and TRBJ2-5; D possibly corresponds to TRBD2 (6 bases). Trimming removed 4 bases from V and 4 bases from J, with 13 bases in between. The CDR3 loop spans 14 amino acids. CDR1 LGHDT and CDR2 YNNKEL come from the germline V gene (reference sequence). DNA for the CDR3: TGTGCCAGCAGCCCCCTAACCGGGAGAGAGACCCAGTACTTC. It translates to CASSPLTGRETQYF.

This chain links TRBV27 with TRBJ2-5; tentative D call: TRBD2 (7 bases). The last part of the DNA fits TRBJ2-7 better; the J call may be wrong. The V gene's germline CDR1 is MNHEY and CDR2 SMNVEV (reference sequence). CDR3 length: 15 amino acids. CDR3 bases: TGTGCCAGCACCAAGGGGGGGGAAGGGACCTACGAGCAGTACTTC. This sequence encodes CASTKGGEGTYEQYF.

V is TRBV20-1 and J is TRBJ2-3, with a possible D match to TRBD2 (6 bases). The length of the CDR3 is 16 residues. Trimming cost V 6 bases and J 2 bases, with 21 bases left between them. The germline CDR1 and CDR2 sequences are DFQATT and SNEGSKA (reference sequence). CDR3 in amino acids: CSAWRAGLDFTDTQYF. The CDR3 DNA reads as TGCAGTGCCTGGAGGGCAGGATTGGATTTCACAGATACGCAGTATTTT.

The rearrangement links TRBV27 to TRBJ1-2; TRBD1 might be the D (6 bases). V lost 6 bases and J lost 1, with 12 bases in between. The CDR3 covers 14 residues. Germline assignment: CDR1 MNHEY and CDR2 SMNVEV (reference sequence). The DNA of the CDR3 is TGTGCCAGCAGCATGAACAGGGTTAACTATGGCTACACCTTC. This sequence encodes CASSMNRVNYGYTF.

V and J are TRBV20-1 and TRBJ1-4, with 8 bases that match TRBD1. The CDR3 is made up of 16 amino acids. Germline V lookup: CDR1 DFQATT, CDR2 SNEGSKA (reference sequence). V was clipped by 0 bases and J by 2 bases; unmatched bases: 5. The CDR3 sequence: CSAREGSGGTNEKLFF. CDR3 nucleotides: TGCAGTGCTAGAGAGGGGTCAGGGGGCACTAATGAAAAACTGTTTTTT.

This clonotype was seen at least ten times. The rearrangement joins TRBV7-2 to TRBJ2-5; 16 bases line up with TRBD2. CDR1 is SGHTA, CDR2 FQGNSA, per germline. The CDR3 has 14 residues. The V segment lost 8 bases and the J segment 5 bases; nucleotides outside the gene matches: 2. CDR3 DNA: TGTGCCAGCGGGACTAGCGGGGGGGCCGAGACCCAGTACTTC. This translates into CASGTSGGAETQYF.

This clonotype has only a few counts. This chain joins TRBV4-1 and TRBJ2-3; a weak D match, TRBD1 (5 bases). CDR3 length equals 16 residues. Trimming took 1 base from V and 6 from J, leaving 17 bases between them. The germline gives CDR1 MGHRA, CDR2 YSYEKL. CDR3 DNA: TGCGCCAGCAGCCAAGGACAGAGGAATTTTGTGGATACGCAGTATTTT. It is translated as CASSQGQRNFVDTQYF.

The DNA of the CDR3 is TGTGCCAGCAACCCTTGGGCTAGCGGGAACCACCGTGAGACCCAGTACTTC. It codes for CASNPWASGNHRETQYF. The gene calls are TRBV28 and TRBJ2-7, with 9 bases lining up with TRBD2. The last part of the DNA fits TRBJ2-5 better; the J call may be wrong. Germline CDR1 MDHEN, CDR2 SYDVKM. CDR3 length: 17 residues.

The DNA of the CDR3 is TGTGCCACCAGTGAAGGGGGACGTCCAACAGATACGCAGTATTTT. Translated: CATSEGGRPTDTQYF. V is TRBV24-1 and J is TRBJ2-3; D may be TRBD1 (6 bases). The length of the CDR3 is 15 residues. The germline V and J ends were trimmed by 4 bases and 3 bases, with 13 bases remaining between them. The germline V gene encodes CDR1 KGHDR and CDR2 SFDVKD.

The chain's CDR3 is CASSARTGEGYTF. The CDR3 DNA sequence: TGTGCCAGCAGCGCCCGGACAGGGGAGGGCTACACCTTC. The chain combines TRBV9 with TRBJ1-2; the match to TRBD1 covers 9 bases. The CDR3 consists of 13 residues. V dropped 3 bases and J dropped 8; count of bases not matched to a gene: 5. The germline V gene has CDR1 SGDLS and CDR2 YYNGEE.

The chain combines TRBV24-1 with TRBJ2-1; a weak D match, TRBD1 (6 bases). Between the trimmed V and J ends, which lost 4 bases and 7 bases, there was a span of 31 bases. Germline V gene sequence: CDR1 KGHDR, CDR2 SFDVKD. The CDR3 is 20 amino acids. CDR3: CATSDTDNLHPRDTRNEQFF. Here the CDR3 DNA reads TGTGCCACCAGTGACACCGACAACCTTCATCCCCGGGACACCAGGAATGAGCAGTTCTTC.

The gene calls are TRBV4-1 and TRBJ2-1, with 7 bases lining up with TRBD2. Germline V gives CDR1 MGHRA, CDR2 YSYEKL. The CDR3 is made up of 15 amino acids. Trimming took 1 base from V and 3 from J; bases not matched to a gene: 3. CDR3 DNA: TGCGCCAGCAGCCAAGTCCAGCGGGGCTACAATGAGCAGTTCTTC. Amino acids: CASSQVQRGYNEQFF.

This clonotype was counted a few times. The chain combines TRBV6-5 with TRBJ2-2; D is unresolved. The CDR3 is 13 residues long. Between the trimmed V and J ends, which lost 6 bases and 3 bases, there was a span of 8 bases. Germline-derived CDR1 and CDR2 are MNHEY and SVGAGI. The CDR3 reads CASSRPHTGELFF. The CDR3 region has the DNA TGTGCCAGCAGCCGGCCCCACACCGGGGAGCTGTTTTTT.